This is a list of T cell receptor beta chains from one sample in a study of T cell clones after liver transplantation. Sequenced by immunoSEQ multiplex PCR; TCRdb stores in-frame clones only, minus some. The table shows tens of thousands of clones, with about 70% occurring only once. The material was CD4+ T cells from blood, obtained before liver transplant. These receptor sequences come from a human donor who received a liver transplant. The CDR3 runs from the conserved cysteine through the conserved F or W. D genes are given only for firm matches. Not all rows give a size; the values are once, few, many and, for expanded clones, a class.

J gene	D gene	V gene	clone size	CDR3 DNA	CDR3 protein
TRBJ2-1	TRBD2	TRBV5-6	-	TGTGCCAGCGTTTCCTATCTAGCGGGGGGGTACAATGAGCAGTTCTTC	CASVSYLAGGYNEQFF
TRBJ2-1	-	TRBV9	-	TGTGCCAGCAGCGTAGATTCCGGGTCGAGCTCCTACAATGAGCAGTTCTTC	CASSVDSGSSSYNEQFF
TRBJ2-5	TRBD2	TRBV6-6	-	TGTGCCAGCAGAAAAACGACTAGCGGGGCCCGAGAGACCCAGTACTTC	CASRKTTSGARETQYF
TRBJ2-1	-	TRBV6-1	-	TGTGCCAGCAGAGAGACACCCTACAATGAGCAGTTCTTC	CASRETPYNEQFF
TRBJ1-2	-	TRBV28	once	TGTGCCAGCAGTCCCGGACAGTTCTATGGCTACACCTTC	CASSPGQFYGYTF
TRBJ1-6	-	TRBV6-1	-	TGTGCCAGCAGTTCCGGGTCCTCACCCCTCCACTTT	CASSSGSSPLHF
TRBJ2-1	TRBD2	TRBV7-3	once	TGTGCCAGCAGCGCCCAGCGGGGGGCCTACAATGAGCAGTTCTTC	CASSAQRGAYNEQFF
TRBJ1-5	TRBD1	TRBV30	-	TGTGCCTGGAGTGTACAGGGGGACAATCAGCCCCAGCATTTT	CAWSVQGDNQPQHF
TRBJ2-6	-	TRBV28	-	TGTGCCAGCAGTTTATCAGCGCACTCTGGGGCCAACGTCCTGACTTTC	CASSLSAHSGANVLTF
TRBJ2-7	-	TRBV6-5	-	TGTGCCAGCAGTTACTACAGGGACTACGAGCAGTACTTC	CASSYYRDYEQYF
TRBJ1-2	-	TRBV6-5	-	TGTGCCAGCGCCCGGGCTAACTATGGCTACACCTTC	CASARANYGYTF
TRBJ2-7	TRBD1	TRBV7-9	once	TGTGCCAGCAGCTCTGACAGGGGGCGGTTTGGGGAGCAGTACTTC	CASSSDRGRFGEQYF
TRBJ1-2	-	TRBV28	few	TGTGCCAGCAGTTTAACCGGGGGGCGAACCCTAGGCTACACCTTC	CASSLTGGRTLGYTF
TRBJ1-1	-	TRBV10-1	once	TGCGCCAGCAGTCAGGGGCCGAACACTGAAGCTTTCTTT	CASSQGPNTEAFF
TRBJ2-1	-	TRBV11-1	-	TGTGCCAGCAGCTTTGGTCAATGGGGACTCACGGCCGATGAGCAGTTCTTC	CASSFGQWGLTADEQFF
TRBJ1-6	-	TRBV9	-	TGTGCCAGCAGCGCAGGGGCTGGGTCACCCCTCCACTTT	CASSAGAGSPLHF
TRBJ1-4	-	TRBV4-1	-	TGCGCCAGCAGCCCCCAGGGGAGAATTGAAAAACTGTTTTTT	CASSPQGRIEKLFF
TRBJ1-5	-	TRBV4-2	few	TGTGCCAGCAGCCAAGAGGCGGGGGGAACAGGGTTAGGGCCCCAGCATTTT	CASSQEAGGTGLGPQHF
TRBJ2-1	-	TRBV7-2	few	TGTGCCAGCAGCTTACAATGGAGCGGGCGCCCTTCCTACAATGAGCAGTTCTTC	CASSLQWSGRPSYNEQFF
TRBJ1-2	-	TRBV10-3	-	TGTGCCATCAGGGGGGGGCAACAGGATGGCTACACCTTC	CAIRGGQQDGYTF
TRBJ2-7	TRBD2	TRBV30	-	TGTGCCTGGAGTGGGACCTCGGGGGGGCGCTCCTACGAGCAGTACTTC	CAWSGTSGGRSYEQYF
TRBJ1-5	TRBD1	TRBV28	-	TGTGCCAGCAGTTTATTGGACAGGGCCCCAGATCAGCCCCAGCATTTT	CASSLLDRAPDQPQHF
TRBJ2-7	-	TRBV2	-	TGTGCCAGCAGTGGAGACAGCCTCTACGAGCAGTACTTC	CASSGDSLYEQYF
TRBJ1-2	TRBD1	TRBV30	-	TGTGCCTCATCGACAGGGCAAAACTATGGCTACACCTTC	CASSTGQNYGYTF
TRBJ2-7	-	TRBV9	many	TGTGCCAGCAGCCCCAGCTCCGGGTCACTAGGAGAGCAGTACTTC	CASSPSSGSLGEQYF
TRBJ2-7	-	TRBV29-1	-	TGCAGCGTTGTGGTGGACTACCTCTACGAGCAGTACTTC	CSVVVDYLYEQYF
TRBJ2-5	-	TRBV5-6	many	TGTGCCAGCAGCTTGGACTTCCAAGAGACCCAGTACTTC	CASSLDFQETQYF
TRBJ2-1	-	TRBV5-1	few	TGCGCCAGCAGCTTTGAGACAGACTACAATGAGCAGTTCTTC	CASSFETDYNEQFF
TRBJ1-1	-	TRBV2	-	TGTGCCAGCAGTTTGTACGAGAGAACTGAAGCTTTCTTT	CASSLYERTEAFF
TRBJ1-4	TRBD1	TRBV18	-	TGTGCCAGCTCCCGGCTACAGGGGGCGAATGAAAAACTGTTTTTT	CASSRLQGANEKLFF
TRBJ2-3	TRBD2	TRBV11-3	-	TGTGCCAGCAGCAATCTAGCGGTCACAGATACGCAGTATTTT	CASSNLAVTDTQYF
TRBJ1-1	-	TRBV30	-	TGTGCCTGGAGTGTCCAGGGGAACACTGAAGCTTTCTTT	CAWSVQGNTEAFF
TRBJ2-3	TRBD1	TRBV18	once	TGTGCCAGCTCACCAAGGCAGGGGGCAGATACGCAGTATTTT	CASSPRQGADTQYF
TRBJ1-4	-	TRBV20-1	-	TGCAGTGCTAGACTTGATGAAAAACTGTTTTTT	CSARLDEKLFF
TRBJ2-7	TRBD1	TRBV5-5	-	TGTGCCAGCAGCCCGGGGGTGGGACAGGGTTCCTACGAGCAGTACTTC	CASSPGVGQGSYEQYF
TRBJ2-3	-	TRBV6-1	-	TGTGCCAGCAGTGAAGTAACAGGAGATACGCAGTATTTT	CASSEVTGDTQYF
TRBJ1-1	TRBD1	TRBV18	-	TGTGCCAGCTCACCATCCCCCAGGGGGGTTGGGAACACTGAAGCTTTCTTT	CASSPSPRGVGNTEAFF
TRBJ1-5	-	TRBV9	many	TGTGCCAGCAGCCCCACGGGGCAGGGGTCGAAGCCCCAGCATTTT	CASSPTGQGSKPQHF
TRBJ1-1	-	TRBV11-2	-	TGTGCCAGCAGCTTAGAGCGAAACACTGAAGCTTTCTTT	CASSLERNTEAFF
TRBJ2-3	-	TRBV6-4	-	TGTGCCAGCAGTCCGGGACTTCATTCAGATACGCAGTATTTT	CASSPGLHSDTQYF
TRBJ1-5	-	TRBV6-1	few	TGTGCCAGCAGTGAAGCGGCGGACAGCCTATTCCAGCATTTT	CASSEAADSLFQHF
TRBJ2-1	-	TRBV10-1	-	TGCGCCAGCAGTGAGTCGAGCGGACTTGAAGGGGGTGAGCAGTTCTTC	CASSESSGLEGGEQFF
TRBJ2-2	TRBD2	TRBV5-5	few	TGTGCCAGCAGCTTGGTCGGGGGGACCGGGGAGCTGTTTTTT	CASSLVGGTGELFF
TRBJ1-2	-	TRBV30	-	TGTGCCTGGAGTTTGCCCCCAGGGCGAGACTATGGCTACACCTTC	CAWSLPPGRDYGYTF
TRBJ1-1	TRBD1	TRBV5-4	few	TGTGCCAGCAGCTCGGACAGGGAAGGAGAAGCTTTCTTT	CASSSDREGEAFF
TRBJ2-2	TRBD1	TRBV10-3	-	TGTGCCATCAGGCCCGGGACAGGGGGTATGAACACCGGGGAGCTGTTTTTT	CAIRPGTGGMNTGELFF
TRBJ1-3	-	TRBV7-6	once	TGTGCCTGGGGGGGCCTCTCTGGAAACACCATATATTTT	CAWGGLSGNTIYF